This TCR beta chain was found in a study of blood T cell repertoires in COVID-19. The wider study: Acute-phase and convalescent COVID-19 samples originated in the United States, Italy and Spain.

The germline V gene encodes CDR1 KGHSH and CDR2 LQKENI. The CDR3 runs to 12 residues. Deletions cut 3 bases from V and 7 bases from J, with 9 bases between. The repertoire was sequenced with immunoSEQ multiplex PCR; TCRdb's copy has only in-frame clones and lacks some. This table has roughly 250,000 clones, 70% to 90% appearing once. V and J are TRBV18 and TRBJ1-1; no clear D. Sequenced sample: PBMCs or T cells enriched from blood (not recorded which). This TCR came from a woman aged 40-49 years with acute COVID-19. In DNA, the CDR3 is TGTGCCAGCTCACCTCTTACAGATGAAGCTTTCTTT. Its translation: CASSPLTDEAFF.